The T cell receptor beta chain under discussion was sequenced for a study of blood T cell repertoires in COVID-19. Details on this clone: A read error may produce the germline difference seen at one junction end.

Sequenced by immunoSEQ multiplex PCR; TCRdb stores in-frame clones only, minus some. The sample yields 200,000 to 250,000 clones, approximately 85% seen once. The sequence derives from a woman aged 65 to 85 with COVID-19, enrolled during active disease. Sequencing was done on a sample of peripheral blood.

This CDR3 is CASSQGAGSSNSPLHF. The CDR3 nucleotides are TGCGCCAGCAGCCAAGGGGCAGGGTCCTCTAATTCACCCCTCCACTTT. V and J are TRBV4-3 and TRBJ1-6, with D perhaps TRBD1 (5 bases). The CDR3 length is 16 residues. In germline, CDR1 is LGHNA, CDR2 YSLEER.